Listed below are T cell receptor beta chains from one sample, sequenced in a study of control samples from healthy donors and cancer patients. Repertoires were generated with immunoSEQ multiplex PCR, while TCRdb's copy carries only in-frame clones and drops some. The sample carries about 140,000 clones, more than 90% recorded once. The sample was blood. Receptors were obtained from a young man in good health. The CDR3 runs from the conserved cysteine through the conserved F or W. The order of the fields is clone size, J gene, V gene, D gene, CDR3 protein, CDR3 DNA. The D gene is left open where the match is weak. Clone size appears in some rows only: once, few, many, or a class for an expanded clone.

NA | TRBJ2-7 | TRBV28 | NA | CASSLSQTYEQYF | TGTGCCAGCAGTTTGAGTCAGACCTACGAGCAGTACTTC
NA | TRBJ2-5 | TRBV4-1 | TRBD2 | CASSPKGRVAGGRETQYF | TGCGCCAGCAGCCCGAAAGGGAGGGTAGCGGGAGGGCGAGAGACCCAGTACTTC
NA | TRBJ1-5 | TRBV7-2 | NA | CASSLQGSGNQPQHF | TGTGCCAGCAGCTTACAGGGGTCGGGCAATCAGCCCCAGCATTTT
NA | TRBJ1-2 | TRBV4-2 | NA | CASSHSDSIYGYTF | TGTGCCAGCAGCCACTCAGACAGCATCTATGGCTACACCTTC
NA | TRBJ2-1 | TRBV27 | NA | CASSLSDRLLTYNEQFF | TGTGCCAGCAGTTTATCCGACAGGTTACTGACCTACAATGAGCAGTTCTTC
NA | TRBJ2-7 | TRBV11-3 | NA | CASSLVGRGYEQYF | TGTGCCAGCAGCTTAGTAGGCCGGGGTTACGAGCAGTACTTC
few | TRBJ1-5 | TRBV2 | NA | CASSENQPQHF | TGTGCCAGCAGTGAAAATCAGCCCCAGCATTTT
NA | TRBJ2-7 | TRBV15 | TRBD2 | CATSRGTSVNSYEQYF | TGTGCCACCAGCAGAGGGACTAGCGTAAACTCCTACGAGCAGTACTTC
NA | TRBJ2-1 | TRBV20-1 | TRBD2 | CSASPREGLDEQFF | TGCAGTGCTAGTCCCCGGGAGGGCCTGGATGAGCAGTTCTTC
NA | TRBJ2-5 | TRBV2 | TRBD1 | CASSEPGQARRGTQYF | TGTGCCAGCAGTGAGCCGGGACAGGCCAGGCGGGGGACCCAGTACTTC
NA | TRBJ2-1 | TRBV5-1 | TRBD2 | CASWTSGRAGGNEQFF | TGCGCCAGTTGGACTAGCGGGAGGGCCGGGGGCAATGAGCAGTTCTTC
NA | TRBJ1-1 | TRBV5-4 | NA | CASSFLHTEAFF | TGTGCCAGCAGCTTCCTTCACACTGAAGCTTTCTTT
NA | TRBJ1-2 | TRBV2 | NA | CASRQGDSYGYTF | TGTGCCAGCAGACAGGGCGACTCCTATGGCTACACCTTC
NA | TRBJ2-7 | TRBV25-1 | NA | CASSHTYEQYF | TGTGCCAGCAGTCACACCTACGAGCAGTACTTC
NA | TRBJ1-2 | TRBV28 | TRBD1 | CASSRTGEANYGYTF | TGTGCCAGCAGTCGGACAGGGGAGGCTAACTATGGCTACACCTTC
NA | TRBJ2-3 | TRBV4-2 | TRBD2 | CASSHAREVTDTQYF | TGTGCCAGCAGCCATGCGCGGGAGGTCACAGATACGCAGTATTTT
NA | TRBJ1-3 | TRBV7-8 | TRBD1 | CASTNDRAGNTIYF | TGTGCCAGTACCAATGACAGGGCTGGAAACACCATATATTTT
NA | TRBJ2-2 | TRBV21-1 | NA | CASSKGHLGQWLTGELFF | TGTGCCAGCAGCAAAGGGCATCTGGGACAGTGGCTCACCGGGGAGCTGTTTTTT
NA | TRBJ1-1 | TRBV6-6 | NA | CASRFSNTEAFF | TGTGCATCTCGGTTCTCCAACACTGAAGCTTTCTTT
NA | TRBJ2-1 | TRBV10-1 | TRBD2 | CASSDLGLAEKRQFF | TGCGCCAGCAGTGACCTAGGACTAGCGGAGAAACGGCAGTTCTTC
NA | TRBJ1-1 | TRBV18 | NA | CASSETWGLAEAFF | TGTGCCAGCTCAGAGACGTGGGGGCTTGCTGAAGCTTTCTTT
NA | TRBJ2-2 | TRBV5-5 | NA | CASSRGPPGELFF | TGTGCCAGCAGCCGCGGGCCCCCCGGGGAGCTGTTTTTT
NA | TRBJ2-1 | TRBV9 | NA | CASSASPLYNEQFF | TGTGCCAGCAGCGCCTCCCCCCTCTACAATGAGCAGTTCTTC
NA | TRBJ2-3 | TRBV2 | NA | CASISSSPSTDTQYF | TGTGCCAGCATATCCTCCTCTCCTAGCACAGATACGCAGTATTTT
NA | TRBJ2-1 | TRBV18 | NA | CASSPLRTSNEQFF | TGTGCCAGCTCACCACTTAGGACAAGCAATGAGCAGTTCTTC
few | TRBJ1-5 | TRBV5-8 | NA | CASSSTGHQPQHF | TGTGCCAGCAGCTCGACAGGTCATCAGCCCCAGCATTTT
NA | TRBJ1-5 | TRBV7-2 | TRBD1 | CASSLAGTGAYSNQPQHF | TGTGCCAGCAGCTTAGCAGGGACAGGAGCTTATAGCAATCAGCCCCAGCATTTT
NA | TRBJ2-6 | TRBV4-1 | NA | CASRAVSGANVLTF | TGCGCCAGCAGGGCGGTCTCTGGGGCCAACGTCCTGACTTTC
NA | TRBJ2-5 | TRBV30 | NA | CAWSGGRGIKTQYF | TGTGCCTGGAGTGGGGGTCGAGGGATCAAGACCCAGTACTTC
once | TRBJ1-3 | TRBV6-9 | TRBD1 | CASSSNRDRGSGNTIYF | TGTGCCAGCAGTTCGAACCGGGACAGGGGGTCTGGAAACACCATATATTTT
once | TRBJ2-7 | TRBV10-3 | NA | CAISGGIVYEQYF | TGTGCCATCAGTGGCGGGATCGTGTACGAGCAGTACTTC
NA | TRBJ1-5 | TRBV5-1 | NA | CASSVSVGQPQHF | TGCGCCAGCAGCGTCTCGGTGGGTCAGCCCCAGCATTTT
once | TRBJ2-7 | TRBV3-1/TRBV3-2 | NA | CASSQVLGLYEQYF | TGTGCCAGCAGCCAAGTTCTGGGGCTCTACGAGCAGTACTTC
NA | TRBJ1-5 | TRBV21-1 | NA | CASTRTGGNQPQHF | TGTGCCAGCACGAGGACAGGGGGCAATCAGCCCCAGCATTTT
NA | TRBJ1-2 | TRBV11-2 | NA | CASSLGRTGLYGYTF | TGTGCCAGCAGCTTAGGTCGCACAGGTCTTTATGGCTACACCTTC
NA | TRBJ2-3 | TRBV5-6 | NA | CASSWGSSTDTQYF | TGTGCCAGCAGCTGGGGTTCTAGCACAGATACGCAGTATTTT
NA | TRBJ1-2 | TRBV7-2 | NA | CASSLEGFGYTF | TGTGCCAGCAGCTTAGAGGGTTTCGGCTACACCTTC
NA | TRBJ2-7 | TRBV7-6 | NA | CASSARSSYEQYF | TGTGCCAGCAGCGCAAGGAGCTCCTACGAGCAGTACTTC
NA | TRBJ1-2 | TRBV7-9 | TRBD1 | CASSHKDRGPYGYTF | TGTGCCAGCAGCCATAAGGACAGGGGGCCCTATGGCTACACCTTC
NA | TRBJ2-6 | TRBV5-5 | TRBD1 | CASSLNPLTGGVSGANVLTF | TGTGCCAGCAGCCTAAACCCCCTGACAGGGGGCGTCTCTGGGGCCAACGTCCTGACTTTC
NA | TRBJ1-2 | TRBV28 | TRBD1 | CASRQGAKNYGYTF | TGTGCCAGCAGGCAGGGGGCTAAGAACTATGGCTACACCTTC
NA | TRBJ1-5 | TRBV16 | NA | CASSPVGYSNQPQHF | TGTGCCAGCAGCCCAGTCGGTTATAGCAATCAGCCCCAGCATTTT
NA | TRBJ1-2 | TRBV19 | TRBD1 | CASRGTGVWGYTF | TGTGCCAGTAGAGGGACAGGGGTTTGGGGCTACACCTTC
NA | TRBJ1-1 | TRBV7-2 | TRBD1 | CASSFSTGREAFF | TGTGCCAGCAGCTTTTCGACAGGGAGAGAAGCTTTCTTT
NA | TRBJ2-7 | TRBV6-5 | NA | CASSTSYEQYF | TGTGCCAGCAGTACCTCCTACGAGCAGTACTTC
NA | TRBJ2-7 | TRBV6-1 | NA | CASSEARSRAGPTYEQYF | TGTGCCAGCAGTGAAGCGCGGTCGAGGGCAGGGCCAACCTACGAGCAGTACTTC
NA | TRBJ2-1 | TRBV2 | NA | CASSEGGSEQFF | TGTGCCAGCAGTGAAGGAGGGAGCGAGCAGTTCTTC
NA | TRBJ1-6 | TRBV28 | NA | CASGPHRIYNSPLHF | TGTGCCAGCGGGCCGCACAGGATATATAATTCACCCCTCCACTTT